These 10 T cell receptor beta chains originate from one sample sequenced in a study of CXCR3-negative and CXCR3-positive naive CD8 T cells. The TRB libraries of cDNA were built by UMI-labeled 5' RACE. For each CDR3 protein, TCRdb gives one entry from its re-call of the 5' RACE reads, without DNA. The sample's table shows roughly 71,000 distinct CDR3 sequences. The sequenced sample consisted of naive CXCR3- CD8+ T cells from blood. Subset defined: CD45RO-CCR7+CD27+CD95- naive CD8+ T cells lacking CXCR3 (TNR3-). Receptor source: a human donor in good health. Some clones in this sample may be carry-over from other donors' samples.

The rearrangement uses TRBV7-6 and TRBJ2-1; TCRdb proposes TRBD1, but this gene call is untestable without DNA. The CDR3 extends over 18 amino acids. Germline V gene lookup returns CDR1 SGHVS and CDR2 FNYEAQ. CDR3 in amino acids: CASSWDRGGLERRNEQFF.

The chain couples TRBV11-2 to TRBJ2-1; the TCRdb D gene call, TRBD2, has no DNA to confirm it. Germline CDR1 SGHAT, CDR2 FQNNGV. CDR3 length: 15 amino acids. The CDR3 sequence is CASSLEAGGTNEQFF.

The gene calls are TRBV28 and TRBJ2-1; the TCRdb D gene call, TRBD2, has no DNA to confirm it. The CDR3 runs to 14 residues. Per germline, CDR1 MDHEN and CDR2 SYDVKM. The CDR3 sequence: CASRPAENYNEQFF.

The chain is built from TRBV7-9 and TRBJ2-7. The V gene's germline CDR1 is SEHNR and CDR2 FQNEAQ (reference sequence). The CDR3 has 12 residues. This CDR3 reads CASSLAFGGQYF.

The chain employs TRBV20-1 and TRBJ2-2. The CDR3 is 14 amino acids. In germline, CDR1 is DFQATT, CDR2 SNEGSKA (reference sequence). CDR3 residues: CSARDYLNTGELFF.

The chain uses TRBV9 and TRBJ2-1; TCRdb returns TRBD1, unconfirmable since there is no DNA. CDR3 length equals 15 residues. Germline-derived CDR1 and CDR2 are SGDLS and YYNGEE. CDR3: CASSPLAGLYNEQFF.

The V and J genes are TRBV6-6 and TRBJ2-7. This CDR3 has 15 amino acids. The germline gives CDR1 MNHNY, CDR2 SVGAGI (reference sequence). CDR3 amino acids: CASSYWSDPSYEQYF.

The chain has TRBV27 and TRBJ2-7. Per the germline V gene, CDR1 is MNHEY and CDR2 is SMNVEV (reference sequence). This CDR3 has 13 residues. This CDR3 is CASSLSEAYEQYF.

The V gene is TRBV28, the J gene TRBJ2-5; TCRdb's D call of TRBD1 is untestable without DNA. CDR1 and CDR2 from the germline V gene are MDHEN and SYDVKM. CDR3 length: 15 residues. CDR3 sequence reads: CASSLRGIMQETQYF.

This chain's CDR3 is CASSLNNPNEQYF. The V and J genes are TRBV11-2 and TRBJ2-7. This CDR3 has 13 amino acids. Germline V CDR1 and CDR2: SGHAT, FQNNGV.